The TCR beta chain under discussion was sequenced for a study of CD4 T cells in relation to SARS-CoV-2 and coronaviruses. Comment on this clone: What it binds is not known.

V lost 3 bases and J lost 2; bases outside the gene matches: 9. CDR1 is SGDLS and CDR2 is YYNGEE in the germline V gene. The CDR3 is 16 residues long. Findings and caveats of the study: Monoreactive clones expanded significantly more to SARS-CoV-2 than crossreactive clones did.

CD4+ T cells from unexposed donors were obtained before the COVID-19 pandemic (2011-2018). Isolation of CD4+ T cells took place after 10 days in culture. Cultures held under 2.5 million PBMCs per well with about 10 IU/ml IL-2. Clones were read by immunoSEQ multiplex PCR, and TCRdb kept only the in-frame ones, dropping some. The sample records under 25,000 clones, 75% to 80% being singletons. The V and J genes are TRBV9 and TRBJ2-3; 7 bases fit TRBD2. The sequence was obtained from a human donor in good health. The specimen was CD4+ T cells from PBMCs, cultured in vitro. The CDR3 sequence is CASSARLADYTDTQYF. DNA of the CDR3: TGTGCCAGCAGCGCTCGACTAGCAGACTACACAGATACGCAGTATTTT.